This T cell receptor beta chain was observed in a study of T-cell reconstitution after alpha-beta-depleted transplantation in children. After removal of 6 bases from V and 1 base from J, the junction contained 8 bases not matched to a gene. CDR3 size: 14 residues. CDR1 is SQVTM and CDR2 is ANQGSEA in the germline V gene. Researchers prepared the TCRbeta library using unique molecular identifiers, the study reports. TCRdb ran MiXCR on the PCR reads and lists one entry per CDR3 protein. The sample shows around 410,000 distinct CDR3 sequences, around 9.9% of them seen only once. The origin of this receptor is a human donor who donated a stem cell graft to a child with acute myeloid leukemia. J is TRBJ1-1 and V is TRBV29-1, with 7 nucleotides matching TRBD1. This specimen was PBMCs from the stem cell graft donor, taken from the stem cell graft. Here the CDR3 reads CSVAAGTANTEAFF. DNA for the CDR3: TGCAGCGTCGCAGCCGGGACAGCGAACACTGAAGCTTTCTTT.